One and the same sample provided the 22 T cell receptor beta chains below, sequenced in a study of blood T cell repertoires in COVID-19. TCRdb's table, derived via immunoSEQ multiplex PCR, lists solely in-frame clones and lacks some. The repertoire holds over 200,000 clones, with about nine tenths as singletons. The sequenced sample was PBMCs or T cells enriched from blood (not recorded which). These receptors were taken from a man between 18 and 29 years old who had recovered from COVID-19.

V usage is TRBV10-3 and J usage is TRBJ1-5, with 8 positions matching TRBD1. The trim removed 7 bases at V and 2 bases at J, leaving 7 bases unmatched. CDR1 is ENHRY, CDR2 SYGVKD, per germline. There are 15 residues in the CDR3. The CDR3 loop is CAIIMTGDGNQPQHF. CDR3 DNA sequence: TGTGCCATCATTATGACAGGGGACGGCAATCAGCCCCAGCATTTT.

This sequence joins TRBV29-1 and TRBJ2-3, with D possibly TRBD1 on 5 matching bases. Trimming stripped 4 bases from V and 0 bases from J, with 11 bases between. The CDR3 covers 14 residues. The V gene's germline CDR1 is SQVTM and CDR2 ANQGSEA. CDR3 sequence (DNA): TGCAGCGTTGTGGGGCCCCTCAGCACAGATACGCAGTATTTT. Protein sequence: CSVVGPLSTDTQYF.

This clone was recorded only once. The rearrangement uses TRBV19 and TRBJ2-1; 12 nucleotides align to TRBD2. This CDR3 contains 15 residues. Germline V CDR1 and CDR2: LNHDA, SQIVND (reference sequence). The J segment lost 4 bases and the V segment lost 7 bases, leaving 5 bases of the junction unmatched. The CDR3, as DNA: TGTGCCAGTACGATAGGGACTAGCGGGTACAATGAGCAGTTCTTC. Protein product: CASTIGTSGYNEQFF.

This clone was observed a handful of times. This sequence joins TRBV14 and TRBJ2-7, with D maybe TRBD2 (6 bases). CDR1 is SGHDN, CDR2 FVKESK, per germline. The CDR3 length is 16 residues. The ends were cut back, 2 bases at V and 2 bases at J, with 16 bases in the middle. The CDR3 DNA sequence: TGTGCCAGCAGCCAAATGGGACTGAAGGGAGCCTACGAGCAGTACTTC. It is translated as CASSQMGLKGAYEQYF.

The CDR3 is CAISGGRDRSSYEQYF. The DNA of the CDR3 is TGTGCCATCTCAGGGGGACGGGACCGGTCCTCCTACGAGCAGTACTTC. The gene calls are TRBV2 and TRBJ2-7; TRBD1 agrees at 7 bases. V shed 10 bases and J 0 bases; nucleotides not matched to a gene: 15. Per the germline V gene, CDR1 is SNHLY and CDR2 is FYNNEI. The CDR3 consists of 16 residues.

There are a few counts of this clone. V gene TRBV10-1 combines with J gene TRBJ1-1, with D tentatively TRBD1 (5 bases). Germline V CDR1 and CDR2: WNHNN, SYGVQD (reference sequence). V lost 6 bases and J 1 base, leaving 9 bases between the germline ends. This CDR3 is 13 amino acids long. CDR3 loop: CASRETENTEAFF. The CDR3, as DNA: TGCGCCAGCAGGGAGACAGAGAACACTGAAGCTTTCTTT.

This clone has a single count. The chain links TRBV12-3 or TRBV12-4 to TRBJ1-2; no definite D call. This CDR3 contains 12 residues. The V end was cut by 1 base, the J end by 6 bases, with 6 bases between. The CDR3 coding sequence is TGTGCCAGCAGTTTAGGTCCAGATGGCTACACCTTC. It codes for CASSLGPDGYTF.

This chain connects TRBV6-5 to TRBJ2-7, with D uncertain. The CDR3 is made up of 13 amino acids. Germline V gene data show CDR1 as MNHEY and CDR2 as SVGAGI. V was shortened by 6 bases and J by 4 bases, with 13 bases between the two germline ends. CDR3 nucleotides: TGTGCCAGCAGCCCGATCACATATTACGAGCAGTACTTC. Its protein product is CASSPITYYEQYF.

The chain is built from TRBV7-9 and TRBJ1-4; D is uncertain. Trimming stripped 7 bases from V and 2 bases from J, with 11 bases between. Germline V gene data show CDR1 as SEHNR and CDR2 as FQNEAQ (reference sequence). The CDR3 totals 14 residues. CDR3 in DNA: TGTGCCAGCACCGACACAACCACTAATGAAAAACTGTTTTTT. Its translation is CASTDTTTNEKLFF. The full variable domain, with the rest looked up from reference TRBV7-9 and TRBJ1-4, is DTGVSQNPRHKITKRGQNVTFRCDPISEHNRLYWYRQTLGQGPEFLTYFQNEAQLEKSRLLSDRFSAERPKGSFSTLEIQRTEQGDSAMYLCASTDTTTNEKLFFGSGTQLSVL.

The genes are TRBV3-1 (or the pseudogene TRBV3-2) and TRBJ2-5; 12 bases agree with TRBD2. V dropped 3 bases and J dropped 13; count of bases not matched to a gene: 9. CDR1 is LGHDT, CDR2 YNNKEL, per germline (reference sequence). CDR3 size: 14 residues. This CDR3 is CASSQSASGGAAYF. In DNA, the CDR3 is TGTGCCAGCAGCCAGTCGGCTAGCGGGGGGGCTGCGTACTTC.

The CDR3 here is CASSTDRAEQFF. The CDR3 bases are TGTGCCAGCAGCACGGACAGGGCGGAACAGTTCTTC. The chain combines TRBV5-4 with TRBJ2-1; 8 bases map to TRBD1. Losses at the gene ends were 4 bases for V and 13 bases for J; bases not matched to a gene: 7. Germline CDR1 SGHNT, CDR2 YYREEE (reference sequence). The CDR3 is 12 residues long.

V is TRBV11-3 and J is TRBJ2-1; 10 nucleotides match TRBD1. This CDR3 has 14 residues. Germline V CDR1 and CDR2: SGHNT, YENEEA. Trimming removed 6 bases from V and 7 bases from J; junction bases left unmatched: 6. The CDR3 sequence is CASRDRGKGNEQFF. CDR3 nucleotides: TGTGCCAGCAGGGACAGGGGGAAGGGAAATGAGCAGTTCTTC.

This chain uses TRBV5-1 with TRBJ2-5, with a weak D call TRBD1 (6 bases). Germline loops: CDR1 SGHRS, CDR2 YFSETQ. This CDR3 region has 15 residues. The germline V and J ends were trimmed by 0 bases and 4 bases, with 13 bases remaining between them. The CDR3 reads CASSLETRGRETQYF. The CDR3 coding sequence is TGCGCCAGCAGCTTGGAGACCAGGGGCCGAGAGACCCAGTACTTC.

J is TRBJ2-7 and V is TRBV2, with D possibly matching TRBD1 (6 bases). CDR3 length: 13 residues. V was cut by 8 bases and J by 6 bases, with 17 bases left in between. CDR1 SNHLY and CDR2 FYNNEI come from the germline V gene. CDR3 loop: CASQGQAPPEQYF. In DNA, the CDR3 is TGTGCCAGCCAGGGGCAGGCCCCCCCCGAGCAGTACTTC. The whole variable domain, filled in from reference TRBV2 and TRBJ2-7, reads EPEVTQTPSHQVTQMGQEVILRCVPISNHLYFYWYRQILGQKVEFLVSFYNNEISEKSEIFDDQFSVERPDGSNFTLKIRSTKLEDSAMYFCASQGQAPPEQYFGPGTRLTVT.

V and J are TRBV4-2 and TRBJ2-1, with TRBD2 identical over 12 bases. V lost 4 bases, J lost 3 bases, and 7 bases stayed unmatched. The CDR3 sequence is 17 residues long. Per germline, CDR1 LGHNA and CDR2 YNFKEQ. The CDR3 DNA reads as TGTGCCAGCAGCCCTAGCGGGGGGGCCGGTGGCTACAATGAGCAGTTCTTC. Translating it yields CASSPSGGAGGYNEQFF.

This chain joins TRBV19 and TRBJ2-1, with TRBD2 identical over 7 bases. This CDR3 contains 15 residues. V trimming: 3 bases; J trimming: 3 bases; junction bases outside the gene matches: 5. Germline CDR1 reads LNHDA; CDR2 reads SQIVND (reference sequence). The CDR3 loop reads CASSIVGTNYNEQFF. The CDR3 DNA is TGTGCCAGTAGTATCGTTGGGACTAACTACAATGAGCAGTTCTTC.

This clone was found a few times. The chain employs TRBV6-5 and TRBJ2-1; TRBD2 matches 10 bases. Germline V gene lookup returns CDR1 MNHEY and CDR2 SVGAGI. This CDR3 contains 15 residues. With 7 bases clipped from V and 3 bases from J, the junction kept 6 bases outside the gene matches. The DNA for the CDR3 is TGTGCCAGCACCTCTAGCGGGGGAGACTACAATGAGCAGTTCTTC. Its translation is CASTSSGGDYNEQFF.

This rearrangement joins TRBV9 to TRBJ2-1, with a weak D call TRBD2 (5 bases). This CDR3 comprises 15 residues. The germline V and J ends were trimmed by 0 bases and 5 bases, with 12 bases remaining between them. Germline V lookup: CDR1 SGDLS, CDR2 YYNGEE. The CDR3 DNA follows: TGTGCCAGCAGCGTAGGGGCTAGCCCCAACAATGAGCAGTTCTTC. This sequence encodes CASSVGASPNNEQFF.

The CDR3: CASRQGVETQYF. DNA for the CDR3: TGTGCCAGCAGACAAGGGGTTGAGACCCAGTACTTC. The V and J genes are TRBV7-2 and TRBJ2-5; a weak D match, TRBD1 (5 bases). V was pared by 6 bases and J by 5 bases, with 10 bases between. In germline, CDR1 is SGHTA, CDR2 FQGNSA. This CDR3 spans 12 amino acids.

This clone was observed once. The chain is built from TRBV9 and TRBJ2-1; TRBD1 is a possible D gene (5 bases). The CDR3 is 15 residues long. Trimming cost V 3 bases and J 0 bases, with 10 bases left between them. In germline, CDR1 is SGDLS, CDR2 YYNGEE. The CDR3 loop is CASSGGSSSYNEQFF. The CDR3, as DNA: TGTGCCAGCAGCGGGGGCAGCAGCTCCTACAATGAGCAGTTCTTC.

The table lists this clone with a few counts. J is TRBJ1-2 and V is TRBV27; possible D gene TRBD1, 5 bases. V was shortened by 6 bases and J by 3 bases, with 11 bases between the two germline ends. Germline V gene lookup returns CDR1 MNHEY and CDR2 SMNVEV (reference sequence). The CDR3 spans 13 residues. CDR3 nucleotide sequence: TGTGCCAGCAGCCGCAGGGCGGACTATGGCTACACCTTC. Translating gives CASSRRADYGYTF.

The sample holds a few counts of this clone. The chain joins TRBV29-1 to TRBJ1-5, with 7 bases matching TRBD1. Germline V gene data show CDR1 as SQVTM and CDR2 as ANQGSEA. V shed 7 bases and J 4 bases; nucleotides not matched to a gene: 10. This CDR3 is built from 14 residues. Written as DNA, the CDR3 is TGCAGCGCCAATTACAGGGGACAAAATCAGCCCCAGCATTTT. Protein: CSANYRGQNQPQHF.